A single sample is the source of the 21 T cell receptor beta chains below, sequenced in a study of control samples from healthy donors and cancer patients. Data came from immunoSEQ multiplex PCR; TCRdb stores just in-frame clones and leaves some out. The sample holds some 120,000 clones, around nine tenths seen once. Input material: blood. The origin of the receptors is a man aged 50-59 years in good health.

DNA of the CDR3: TGTGCCAGCAGTTATAAGGGGGGGCCTGGGTACTTC. Its translation is CASSYKGGPGYF. V usage is TRBV6-2 or TRBV6-3 and J usage is TRBJ2-4, with TRBD2 as a possible D gene (7 bases). Trimming cost V 3 bases and J 15 bases, with 15 bases left between them. Germline V CDR1 and CDR2: MNHEY, SVGEGT. This CDR3 is built from 12 residues.

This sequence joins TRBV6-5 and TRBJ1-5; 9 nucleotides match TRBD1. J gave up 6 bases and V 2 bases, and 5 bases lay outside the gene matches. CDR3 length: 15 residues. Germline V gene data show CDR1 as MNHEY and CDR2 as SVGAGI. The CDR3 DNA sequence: TGTGCCAGCAGTTACGATGGGACAGGGAGTCAGCCCCAGCATTTT. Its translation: CASSYDGTGSQPQHF.

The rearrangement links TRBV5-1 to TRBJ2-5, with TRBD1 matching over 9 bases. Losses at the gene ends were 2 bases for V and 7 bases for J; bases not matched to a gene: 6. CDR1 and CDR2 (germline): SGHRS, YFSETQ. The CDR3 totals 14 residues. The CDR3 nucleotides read TGCGCCAGCAGCTTTGCCTGGACAGGGGCGACCCAGTACTTC. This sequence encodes CASSFAWTGATQYF.

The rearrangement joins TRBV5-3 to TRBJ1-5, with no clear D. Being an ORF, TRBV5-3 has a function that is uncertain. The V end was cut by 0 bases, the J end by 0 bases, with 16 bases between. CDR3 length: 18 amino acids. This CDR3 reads CARSLDSLVHYSNQPQHF. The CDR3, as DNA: TGTGCCAGAAGCTTGGACAGTTTGGTCCACTATAGCAATCAGCCCCAGCATTTT.

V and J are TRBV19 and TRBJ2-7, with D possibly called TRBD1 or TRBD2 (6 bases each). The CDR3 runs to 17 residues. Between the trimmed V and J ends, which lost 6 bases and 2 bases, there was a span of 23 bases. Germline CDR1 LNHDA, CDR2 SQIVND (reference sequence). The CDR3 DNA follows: TGTGCCAGTAGACCGACCAACCGACAGGACTACCCCTACGAGCAGTACTTC. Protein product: CASRPTNRQDYPYEQYF.

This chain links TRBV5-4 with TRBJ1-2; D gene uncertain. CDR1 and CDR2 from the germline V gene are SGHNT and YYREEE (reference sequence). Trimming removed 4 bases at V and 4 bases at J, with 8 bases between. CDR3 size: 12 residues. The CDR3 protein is CASSHSLYGYTF. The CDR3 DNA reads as TGTGCCAGCAGCCACAGTCTCTATGGCTACACCTTC.

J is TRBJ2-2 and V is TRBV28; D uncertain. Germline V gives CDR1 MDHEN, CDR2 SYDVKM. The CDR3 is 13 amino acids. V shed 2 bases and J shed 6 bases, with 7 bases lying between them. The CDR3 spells CASSLQAPGELFF. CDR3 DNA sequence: TGTGCCAGCAGTTTACAAGCACCCGGGGAGCTGTTTTTT. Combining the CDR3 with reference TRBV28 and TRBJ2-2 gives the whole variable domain DVKVTQSSRYLVKRTGEKVFLECVQDMDHENMFWYRQDPGLGLRLIYFSYDVKMKEKGDIPEGYSVSREKKERFSLILESASTNQTSMYLCASSLQAPGELFFGEGSRLTVL.

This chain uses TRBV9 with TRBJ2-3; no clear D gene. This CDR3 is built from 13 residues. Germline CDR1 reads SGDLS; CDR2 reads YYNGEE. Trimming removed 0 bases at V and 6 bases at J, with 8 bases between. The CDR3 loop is CASSVVLGDTQYF. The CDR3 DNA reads TGTGCCAGCAGCGTAGTGCTTGGGGATACGCAGTATTTT.

The CDR3 nucleotides are TGTGCCAGCAGCGTAGTTGAGGGGTCTGGCTACACCTTC. Translated, it gives CASSVVEGSGYTF. V is TRBV9 and J is TRBJ1-2; a possible D gene is TRBD1 (5 bases). The CDR3 runs to 13 residues. Trimming took off 0 bases at V and 7 bases at J, with 10 bases between the two ends. Germline V gene sequence: CDR1 SGDLS, CDR2 YYNGEE.

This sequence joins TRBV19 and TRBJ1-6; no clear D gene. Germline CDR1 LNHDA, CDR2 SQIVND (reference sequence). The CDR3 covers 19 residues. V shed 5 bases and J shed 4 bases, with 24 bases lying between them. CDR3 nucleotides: TGTGCCAGTAGTCCAATTGGACCCAACTTTAGCCGATATAATTCACCCCTCCACTTT. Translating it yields CASSPIGPNFSRYNSPLHF.

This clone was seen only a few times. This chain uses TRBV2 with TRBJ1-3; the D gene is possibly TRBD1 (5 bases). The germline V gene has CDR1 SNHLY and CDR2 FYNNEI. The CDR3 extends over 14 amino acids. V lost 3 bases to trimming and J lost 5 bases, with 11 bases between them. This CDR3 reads CASSDSGFRNTIYF. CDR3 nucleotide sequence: TGTGCCAGCAGTGATTCAGGGTTTAGAAACACCATATATTTT.

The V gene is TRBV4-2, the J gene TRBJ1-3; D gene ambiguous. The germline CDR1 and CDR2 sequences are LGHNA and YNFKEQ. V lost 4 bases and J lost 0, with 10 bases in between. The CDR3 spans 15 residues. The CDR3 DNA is TGTGCCAGCAGCCTCAATAGGAACTCTGGAAACACCATATATTTT. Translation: CASSLNRNSGNTIYF.

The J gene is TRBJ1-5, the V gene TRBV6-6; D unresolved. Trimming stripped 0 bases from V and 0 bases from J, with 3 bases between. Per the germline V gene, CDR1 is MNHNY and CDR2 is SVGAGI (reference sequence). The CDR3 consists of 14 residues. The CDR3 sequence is CASSYSNSNQPQHF. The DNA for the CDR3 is TGTGCCAGCAGTTACTCAAATAGCAATCAGCCCCAGCATTTT.

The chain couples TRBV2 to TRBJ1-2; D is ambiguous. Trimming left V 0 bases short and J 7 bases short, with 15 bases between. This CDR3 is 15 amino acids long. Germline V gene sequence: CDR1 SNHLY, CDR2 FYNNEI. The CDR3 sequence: CASSEARRALGGYTF. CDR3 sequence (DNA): TGTGCCAGCAGTGAAGCAAGAAGGGCCTTAGGTGGCTACACCTTC.

The CDR3: CASSEYSGAYEQYF. In DNA, the CDR3 is TGTGCCAGCAGTGAATATTCAGGGGCCTACGAGCAGTACTTC. V is TRBV6-1 and J is TRBJ2-7; TRBD1 is a possible D gene (6 bases). V shed 2 bases and J shed 2 bases, with 10 bases lying between them. The length of the CDR3 is 14 residues. Germline assignment: CDR1 MNHNS and CDR2 SASEGT.

The CDR3: CASSRGRGRFAEAFF. CDR3 DNA sequence: TGTGCCAGCAGTCGGGGCCGGGGGAGGTTCGCTGAAGCTTTCTTT. V and J are TRBV28 and TRBJ1-1, with a weak D call TRBD1 (5 bases). Germline V gene data show CDR1 as MDHEN and CDR2 as SYDVKM. The CDR3 is 15 amino acids. Between the trimmed V and J ends, which lost 5 bases and 6 bases, there was a span of 19 bases.

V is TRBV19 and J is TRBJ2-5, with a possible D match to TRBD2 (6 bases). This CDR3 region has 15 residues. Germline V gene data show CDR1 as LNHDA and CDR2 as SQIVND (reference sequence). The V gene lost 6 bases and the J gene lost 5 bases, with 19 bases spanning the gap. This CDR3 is CASSPEGGSRETQYF. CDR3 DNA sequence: TGTGCCAGTAGCCCGGAGGGCGGTAGTCGGGAGACCCAGTACTTC. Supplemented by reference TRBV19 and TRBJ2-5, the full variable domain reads DGGITQSPKYLFRKEGQNVTLSCEQNLNHDAMYWYRQDPGQGLRLIYYSQIVNDFQKGDIAEGYSVSREKKESFPLTVTSAQKNPTAFYLCASSPEGGSRETQYFGPGTRLLVL.

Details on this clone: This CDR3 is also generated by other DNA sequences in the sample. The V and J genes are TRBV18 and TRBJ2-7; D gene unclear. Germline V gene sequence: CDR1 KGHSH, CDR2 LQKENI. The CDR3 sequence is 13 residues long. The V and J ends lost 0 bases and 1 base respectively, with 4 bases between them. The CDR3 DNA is TGTGCCAGCTCACCACCCAGATCCTACGAGCAGTACTTC. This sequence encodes CASSPPRSYEQYF.

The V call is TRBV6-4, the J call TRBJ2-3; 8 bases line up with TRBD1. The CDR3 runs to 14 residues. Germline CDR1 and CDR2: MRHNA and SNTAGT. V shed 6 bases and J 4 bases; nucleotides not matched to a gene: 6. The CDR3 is CASSGQGGPDTQYF. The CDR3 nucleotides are TGTGCCAGCAGCGGACAGGGTGGTCCAGATACGCAGTATTTT.

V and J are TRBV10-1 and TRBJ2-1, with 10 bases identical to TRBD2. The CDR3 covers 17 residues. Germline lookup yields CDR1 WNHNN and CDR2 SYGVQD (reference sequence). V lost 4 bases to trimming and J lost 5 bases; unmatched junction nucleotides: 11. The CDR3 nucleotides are TGCGCCAGCAGTGCAGGGGGAGCGGGGGGGCTCCACAATGAGCAGTTCTTC. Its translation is CASSAGGAGGLHNEQFF.

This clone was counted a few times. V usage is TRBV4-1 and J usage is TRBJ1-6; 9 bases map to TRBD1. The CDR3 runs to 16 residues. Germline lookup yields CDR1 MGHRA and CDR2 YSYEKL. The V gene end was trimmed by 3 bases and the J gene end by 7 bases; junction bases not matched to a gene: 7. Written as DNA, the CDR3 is TGCGCCAGCAGCCACCCACCGGGACAGGGAAATTCACCCCTCCACTTT. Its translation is CASSHPPGQGNSPLHF.